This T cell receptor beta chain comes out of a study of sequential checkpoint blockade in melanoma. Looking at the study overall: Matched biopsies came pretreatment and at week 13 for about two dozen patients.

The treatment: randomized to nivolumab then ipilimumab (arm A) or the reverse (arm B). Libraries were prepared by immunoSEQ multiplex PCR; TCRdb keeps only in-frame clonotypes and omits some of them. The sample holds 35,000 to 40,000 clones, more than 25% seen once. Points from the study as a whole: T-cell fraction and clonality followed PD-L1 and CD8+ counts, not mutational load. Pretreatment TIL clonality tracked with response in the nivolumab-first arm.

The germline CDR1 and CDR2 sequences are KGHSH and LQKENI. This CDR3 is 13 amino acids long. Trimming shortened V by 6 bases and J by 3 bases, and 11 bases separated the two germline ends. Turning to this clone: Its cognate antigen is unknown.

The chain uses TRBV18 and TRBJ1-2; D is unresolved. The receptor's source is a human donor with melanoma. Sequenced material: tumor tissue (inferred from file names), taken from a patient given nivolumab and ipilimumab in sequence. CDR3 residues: CASSLRSDYGYTF. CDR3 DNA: TGTGCCAGCTCGCTTAGATCTGACTATGGCTACACCTTC.